The 9 T cell receptor beta chains given below trace back to one sample, sequenced in a study of T-cell reconstitution after alpha-beta-depleted transplantation in children. Unique molecular identifiers were used in preparing the TCRbeta library. TCRdb processed the PCR reads anew with MiXCR; each CDR3 protein has one entry. The table shows about 160,000 distinct CDR3 sequences, with around 10% occurring only once. The source material was PBMCs, sampled before TCRalphabeta/CD19-depleted stem cell transplant. Source of these receptors: a boy aged 2 to 10 with acute myeloid leukemia, due to receive a stem cell transplant.

This clonotype was found many times. This sequence joins TRBV11-2 and TRBJ2-3; 8 bases are shared with TRBD2. The CDR3 runs to 17 residues. Germline assignment: CDR1 SGHAT and CDR2 FQNNGV. The ends lost 4 bases at V and 0 bases at J; junction bases unmatched: 9. Written as DNA, the CDR3 is TGTGCCAGCAGCTCGAGACCCAAGCGGGGGAGCACAGATACGCAGTATTTT. The encoded protein is CASSSRPKRGSTDTQYF.

This clonotype was recorded many times. V usage is TRBV7-8 and J usage is TRBJ2-1; a possible D gene is TRBD2 (6 bases). In germline, CDR1 is SGHVS, CDR2 FQNEAQ. The CDR3 has 15 amino acids. Trimming pared 2 bases from V and 3 bases from J, leaving 11 bases between. CDR3 nucleotide sequence: TGTGCCAGCAGCTTACTTGGAGGGCTCTACAATGAGCAGTTCTTC. It encodes CASSLLGGLYNEQFF. The full variable domain, rest sourced from reference TRBV7-8 and TRBJ2-1, is GAGVSQSPRYKVAKRGQDVALRCDPISGHVSLFWYQQALGQGPEFLTYFQNEAQLDKSGLPSDRFFAERPEGSVSTLKIQRTQQEDSAVYLCASSLLGGLYNEQFFGPGTRLTVL.

This clonotype was counted ten times or more. The CDR3 DNA reads TGTGCCAGCAGCCTACGAATAGGGGCTCGAGAGCAGTTCTTC. Translation: CASSLRIGAREQFF. The V call is TRBV14, the J call TRBJ2-1, with D maybe TRBD1 (5 bases). The CDR3 is made up of 14 amino acids. The V end was cut by 4 bases, the J end by 10 bases, with 17 bases between. CDR1 and CDR2 (germline): SGHDN, FVKESK.

This clonotype was detected many times. The chain employs TRBV4-1 and TRBJ1-5, with 8 bases lining up with TRBD1. The V gene's germline CDR1 is MGHRA and CDR2 YSYEKL. Trimming removed 4 bases from V and 2 bases from J; junction bases left unmatched: 4. CDR3 length: 15 residues. The CDR3 reads CASSLLTGGNQPQHF. CDR3 DNA: TGCGCCAGCAGCCTCCTGACAGGGGGCAATCAGCCCCAGCATTTT.

This clonotype was recorded at least ten times. The chain links TRBV27 to TRBJ2-1, with D possibly matching TRBD2 (6 bases). Germline assignment: CDR1 MNHEY and CDR2 SMNVEV (reference sequence). Trimming stripped 5 bases from V and 4 bases from J, with 9 bases between. The CDR3 has 13 residues. CDR3 bases: TGTGCCAGCAGTACCCGGGGGTACAATGAGCAGTTCTTC. It encodes CASSTRGYNEQFF.

This clonotype occurred many times. The chain joins TRBV4-1 to TRBJ2-1, with D perhaps matching TRBD2 (5 bases). With 1 base removed from V and 5 bases from J, the gap between germline ends came to 15 bases. This CDR3 has 16 amino acids. In germline, CDR1 is MGHRA, CDR2 YSYEKL. CDR3 sequence: CASSQVGLARHNEQFF. CDR3 nucleotides: TGCGCCAGCAGCCAAGTTGGGCTAGCCCGGCACAATGAGCAGTTCTTC.

This clonotype showed up many times. The J gene is TRBJ2-1, the V gene TRBV7-2; D perhaps matches TRBD1 (6 bases). There are 14 residues in the CDR3. Germline V gene sequence: CDR1 SGHTA, CDR2 FQGNSA. Trimming pared 4 bases from V and 12 bases from J, leaving 19 bases between. The CDR3 sequence is CASSSLGAALRQFF. DNA for the CDR3: TGTGCCAGCAGCTCCCTGGGGGCGGCCCTTAGGCAGTTCTTC.

This clonotype was seen only a few times. V is TRBV7-2 and J is TRBJ2-4, with D possibly being TRBD1 (6 bases). Germline CDR1 is SGHTA and CDR2 is FQGNSA. Trimming left V 1 base short and J 2 bases short, with 12 bases between. This CDR3 has 16 amino acids. This chain's CDR3 is CASSLVGTSSKNIQYF. In nucleotides, the CDR3 is TGTGCCAGCAGCTTAGTCGGGACAAGCTCCAAAAACATTCAGTACTTC.

This clonotype was counted many times. The chain employs TRBV20-1 and TRBJ2-5; 12 nucleotides agree with TRBD2. Germline-derived CDR1 and CDR2 are DFQATT and SNEGSKA (reference sequence). Unmatched junction bases numbered 4, after V lost 3 bases and J lost 5 bases. The CDR3 has 14 amino acids. The chain's CDR3 is CSARLAGGTETQYF. DNA of the CDR3: TGCAGTGCTAGGCTAGCGGGGGGGACGGAGACCCAGTACTTC.